Sequencing of this TCR beta chain was carried out in a study of cytotoxic CD8 clonotypes in ibrutinib-treated CLL. Germline V lookup: CDR1 SNHLY, CDR2 FYNNEI. This CDR3 region has 16 residues. Between the trimmed V and J ends, which lost 0 bases and 7 bases, there was a span of 16 bases. Profiled with immunoSEQ multiplex PCR; TCRdb holds only in-frame clones, not every one. The data hold 150,000 or so clones, with 76% observed a single time. This receptor was obtained from a human donor with chronic lymphocytic leukemia. The sequencing here drew on PBMCs, taken after 24 months of ibrutinib treatment. This sequence joins TRBV2 and TRBJ2-1, with D perhaps matching TRBD1 or TRBD2 (5 bases each). The CDR3, as DNA: TGTGCCAGCAGTGAAGCAGTCGGGGACCTCTGGAATGAGCAGTTCTTC. Translating it yields CASSEAVGDLWNEQFF.